This TCR beta chain was obtained from a study of blood T cell repertoires in COVID-19. The wider study: Donors in the United States, Italy and Spain gave samples during acute or convalescent COVID-19. T cells, B-cell-depleted T cells, or PBMCs provided the cDNA or gDNA that served as material.

V shed 0 bases, J shed 3 bases, and the junction held 2 bases outside the gene matches. This CDR3 comprises 15 residues. Per germline, CDR1 WSHSY and CDR2 SAAADI. Sequenced by immunoSEQ multiplex PCR; TCRdb stores in-frame clones only, minus some. This sample has 260,000 or so clones, with roughly four fifths found just once. The sequencing sample was made of peripheral blood. This rearrangement joins TRBV10-2 to TRBJ1-1; 9 bases are shared with TRBD1. The origin of this receptor is a woman aged 70 to 79 with acute or convalescent COVID-19. This CDR3 is CASSESDRGDTEAFF. Here the CDR3 DNA reads TGCGCCAGCAGTGAGTCCGACAGGGGGGACACTGAAGCTTTCTTT.